Below are 22 T cell receptor beta chains sequenced from a single sample in a study of T-cell reconstitution after alpha-beta-depleted transplantation in children. Unique molecular identifiers were incorporated during preparation of the TCRbeta library. TCRdb re-called the PCR reads with MiXCR, one entry per CDR3 protein. The sample contains roughly 220,000 distinct CDR3 sequences, more than 7.5% of which appear only once. Source: PBMCs from the stem cell graft donor, taken from the stem cell graft. These receptors all stem from a human donor who donated a stem cell graft to a child with SCID.

This clonotype appeared many times. V is TRBV5-6 and J is TRBJ2-1, with 8 nucleotides matching TRBD1. The V gene's germline CDR1 is SGHDT and CDR2 YYEEEE. V lost 7 bases, J lost 8 bases, and 20 bases stayed unmatched. The CDR3 runs 17 residues. The CDR3 is CASYPIQGAHIEDEQFF. CDR3 bases: TGTGCCAGCTACCCCATCCAGGGGGCGCATATAGAGGATGAGCAGTTCTTC.

This clonotype was recorded at least ten times. This chain connects TRBV4-3 to TRBJ1-6; a weak D match, TRBD1 (6 bases). Germline values: CDR1 LGHNA, CDR2 YSLEER. Trimming stripped 3 bases from V and 7 bases from J, with 13 bases between. CDR3 length: 15 residues. The CDR3 DNA reads as TGCGCCAGCAGCCATGTTGGGACACAAAATTCACCCCTCCACTTT. Amino acid sequence: CASSHVGTQNSPLHF.

About this clonotype itself: Since a much larger clone is just one base distant, this may be a read error. The gene calls are TRBV28 and TRBJ1-4, with D hard to call. Germline assignment: CDR1 MDHEN and CDR2 SYDVKM. This CDR3 has 18 amino acids. Trimming took off 4 bases at V and 3 bases at J, with 21 bases between the two ends. The DNA of the CDR3 is TGTGCCAGCAGTTCCATAATCGCTGTAGGTTCTCCTAATGAAAAACTGTTTTTT. Translating gives CASSSIIAVGSPNEKLFF.

There are many counts of this clonotype. This chain connects TRBV20-1 to TRBJ2-1, with 7 bases matching TRBD2. CDR3 size: 14 residues. Trimming took 6 bases from V and 6 from J; bases not matched to a gene: 11. Germline V gene data show CDR1 as DFQATT and CDR2 as SNEGSKA (reference sequence). In DNA, the CDR3 is TGCAGTGCAAGACGAAGCGGGGTTAGCAATGAGCAGTTCTTC. Translated: CSARRSGVSNEQFF.

The chain uses TRBV29-1 and TRBJ1-5; D remains unclear. Germline V gene sequence: CDR1 SQVTM, CDR2 ANQGSEA. The V gene lost 4 bases and the J gene lost 6 bases, with 13 bases spanning the gap. The CDR3 has 13 residues. The CDR3 bases are TGCAGCGTTGGGCGTGAAGTTGGTCAGCCCCAGCATTTT. Encoded protein: CSVGREVGQPQHF.

This sequence joins TRBV14 and TRBJ2-5; 12 positions agree with TRBD1. V shed 4 bases and J 5 bases; nucleotides not matched to a gene: 14. CDR3 length: 18 residues. CDR1 SGHDN and CDR2 FVKESK come from the germline V gene. The CDR3 DNA follows: TGTGCCAGCAGCCGAAACTCCGGGACAGGGGGCAAATGGGAGACCCAGTACTTC. Amino acids: CASSRNSGTGGKWETQYF.

This clonotype has ten or more counts. The chain uses TRBV5-5 and TRBJ2-2; a possible D gene is TRBD1 (5 bases). V lost 0 bases and J lost 4, with 10 bases in between. There are 15 residues in the CDR3. Germline loops: CDR1 SGHKS, CDR2 YYEKEE (reference sequence). CDR3 DNA: TGTGCCAGCAGCTTGGCGTCAGGGCCCACCGGGGAGCTGTTTTTT. As protein: CASSLASGPTGELFF. The complete variable domain, with remaining parts taken from reference TRBV5-5 and TRBJ2-2, reads DAGVTQSPTHLIKTRGQQVTLRCSPISGHKSVSWYQQVLGQGPQFIFQYYEKEERGRGNFPDRFSARQFPNYSSELNVNALLLGDSALYLCASSLASGPTGELFFGEGSRLTVL.

At least ten counts were recorded for this clonotype. V is TRBV5-6 and J is TRBJ2-7, with D hard to call. V was shortened by 0 bases and J by 3 bases, with 4 bases between the two germline ends. The CDR3 consists of 12 residues. Germline V CDR1 and CDR2: SGHDT, YYEEEE. DNA for the CDR3: TGTGCCAGCAGCTTGGCCGTCTACGAGCAGTACTTC. Translating it yields CASSLAVYEQYF.

The rearrangement joins TRBV3-1 to TRBJ1-1, with D possibly being TRBD1 (5 bases). This CDR3 has 12 residues. The germline V gene encodes CDR1 LGHDT and CDR2 YNNKEL (reference sequence). Deletions cut 8 bases from V and 5 bases from J, with 12 bases between. CDR3 amino acids: CASLGARTEAFF. Here the CDR3 DNA reads TGTGCCAGCCTCGGGGCGAGGACTGAAGCTTTCTTT.

This clonotype came up many times. The rearrangement links TRBV29-1 to TRBJ1-2; TRBD1 matches 8 bases. Per germline, CDR1 SQVTM and CDR2 ANQGSEA. This CDR3 is 13 amino acids long. The ends lost 6 bases at V and 4 bases at J; junction bases unmatched: 7. The CDR3 sequence: CSVQGDRRYGYTF. CDR3 nucleotides: TGCAGCGTCCAGGGGGACAGGCGCTATGGCTACACCTTC.

In this sample, this clonotype turned up a few times. The chain couples TRBV20-1 to TRBJ2-5; 14 nucleotides line up with TRBD2. The CDR3 has 15 amino acids. The V segment lost 5 bases and the J segment 6 bases; nucleotides outside the gene matches: 8. Germline CDR1 DFQATT, CDR2 SNEGSKA (reference sequence). The DNA for the CDR3 is TGCAGTGCTGGGGATCGGACTAGCGGGGGGCAGACCCAGTACTTC. Its translation: CSAGDRTSGGQTQYF.

The chain combines TRBV20-1 with TRBJ2-4; D gene uncertain. The CDR3 extends over 15 amino acids. Germline-derived CDR1 and CDR2 are DFQATT and SNEGSKA (reference sequence). V was clipped by 0 bases and J by 1 base, with 10 bases between them. The CDR3 region is CSARDGVAAKNIQYF. Here the CDR3 DNA reads TGCAGTGCTAGAGATGGAGTTGCGGCCAAAAACATTCAGTACTTC.

This clonotype was recorded many times. The DNA of the CDR3 is TGTGCCAGCAGCGCAACAGGGGGAACGTACACCGGGGAGCTGTTTTTT. Translated: CASSATGGTYTGELFF. The V call is TRBV7-8, the J call TRBJ2-2; 8 nucleotides match TRBD1. Trimming cost V 5 bases and J 3 bases; bases outside gene matches: 8. CDR1 and CDR2 (germline): SGHVS, FQNEAQ. This CDR3 has 16 residues.

This chain joins TRBV9 and TRBJ1-2; the D gene is possibly TRBD1 (6 bases). V was clipped by 3 bases and J by 8 bases, with 17 bases between them. CDR1 is SGDLS, CDR2 YYNGEE, per germline. This CDR3 contains 14 residues. CDR3 residues: CASSATGFPEGYTF. The CDR3 coding sequence is TGTGCCAGCAGCGCCACAGGGTTTCCGGAGGGCTACACCTTC.

This clonotype has ten or more counts. The V call is TRBV12-3 or TRBV12-4, the J call TRBJ1-1; 7 bases are a match to TRBD1. With V trimmed by 5 bases and J by 2 bases, 8 bases remained unmatched. The CDR3 consists of 15 residues. CDR3 in DNA: TGTGCCAGCAGTCGAAAGGGACAGAAAAACACTGAAGCTTTCTTT. Its protein is CASSRKGQKNTEAFF.

This clonotype appeared many times. The chain uses TRBV10-2 and TRBJ2-4; 7 bases match TRBD1. V gave up 3 bases and J gave up 1 base; unmatched junction bases: 3. Germline V gene lookup returns CDR1 WSHSY and CDR2 SAAADI. The CDR3 consists of 15 residues. This chain's CDR3 is CASSDLTGAKNIQYF. In DNA, the CDR3 is TGCGCCAGCAGTGACTTGACAGGGGCCAAAAACATTCAGTACTTC.

This clonotype was seen ten or more times. The chain employs TRBV30 and TRBJ2-7, with 9 bases that match TRBD1. This CDR3 has 16 amino acids. Unmatched junction bases numbered 10, after V lost 0 bases and J lost 4 bases. Germline V gives CDR1 GTSNPN, CDR2 SVGIG (reference sequence). CDR3 residues: CAWSVGDREGRYEQYF. In nucleotides, the CDR3 is TGTGCCTGGAGTGTAGGGGACAGGGAGGGACGATACGAGCAGTACTTC. The complete variable domain, with remaining parts taken from reference TRBV30 and TRBJ2-7, reads SQTIHQWPATLVQPVGSPLSLECTVEGTSNPNLYWYRQAAGRGLQLLFYSVGIGQISSEVPQNLSASRPQDRQFILSSKKLLLSDSGFYLCAWSVGDREGRYEQYFGPGTRLTVT.

This clonotype was counted at least ten times. J is TRBJ2-1 and V is TRBV12-3 or TRBV12-4; 8 nucleotides match TRBD1. J lost 5 bases, V lost 3 bases, and 6 bases had no gene match. The CDR3 loop spans 15 amino acids. The CDR3 region is CASSFSGQGNNEQFF. In nucleotides, the CDR3 is TGTGCCAGCAGTTTCTCTGGACAGGGAAACAATGAGCAGTTCTTC.

The chain combines TRBV29-1 with TRBJ2-7; 7 bases fit TRBD1. Germline values: CDR1 SQVTM, CDR2 ANQGSEA. The CDR3 consists of 12 residues. After removal of 0 bases from V and 4 bases from J, the junction contained 0 bases not matched to a gene. The CDR3 protein is CSVEETGYEQYF. The CDR3 nucleotides are TGCAGCGTTGAAGAGACAGGGTACGAGCAGTACTTC.

V gene TRBV5-1 combines with J gene TRBJ2-3; TRBD1 might be the D (5 bases). This CDR3 region has 14 residues. Trimming pared 0 bases from V and 4 bases from J, leaving 9 bases between. Germline CDR1 SGHRS, CDR2 YFSETQ. The chain's CDR3 is CASSLVQGSDTQYF. The CDR3, as DNA: TGCGCCAGCAGCTTGGTTCAGGGCTCAGATACGCAGTATTTT.

Ten or more counts support this clonotype. The chain couples TRBV7-6 to TRBJ2-2; 10 bases are shared with TRBD2. The CDR3 spans 18 residues. The junction had 10 bases not matched to a gene; V was cut back by 0 bases and J by 6 bases. In germline, CDR1 is SGHVS, CDR2 FNYEAQ. The CDR3 DNA is TGTGCCAGCAGCTTAGCGCCTAGCGGGGGCCATGGCCCCGGGGAGCTGTTTTTT. Translation: CASSLAPSGGHGPGELFF.

This clonotype occurred many times. The chain uses TRBV29-1 and TRBJ2-7; 10 positions agree with TRBD1. This CDR3 spans 14 amino acids. J lost 4 bases, V lost 4 bases, and 7 bases had no gene match. The germline gives CDR1 SQVTM, CDR2 ANQGSEA. The CDR3 spells CSVGPGTGAYEQYF. For the CDR3, the DNA is TGCAGCGTTGGCCCCGGGACAGGGGCATACGAGCAGTACTTC.